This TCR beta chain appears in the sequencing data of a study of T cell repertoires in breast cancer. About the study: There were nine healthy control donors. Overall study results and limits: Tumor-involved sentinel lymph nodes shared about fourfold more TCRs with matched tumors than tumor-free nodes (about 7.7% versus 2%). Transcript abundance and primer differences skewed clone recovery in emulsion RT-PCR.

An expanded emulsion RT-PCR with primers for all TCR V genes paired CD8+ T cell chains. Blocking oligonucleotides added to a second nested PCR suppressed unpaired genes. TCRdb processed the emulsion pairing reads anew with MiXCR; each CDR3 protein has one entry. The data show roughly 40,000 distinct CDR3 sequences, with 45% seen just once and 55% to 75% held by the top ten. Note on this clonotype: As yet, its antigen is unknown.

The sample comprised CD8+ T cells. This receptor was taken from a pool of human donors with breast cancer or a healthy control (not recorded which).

The CDR3 region has the DNA TGTGCCAGCAGTCACCTCCCGGGACTAGCGGGAGTCGAGCAGTACTTC. Translated, it gives CASSHLPGLAGVEQYF. V and J are TRBV27 and TRBJ2-7; 14 nucleotides line up with TRBD2. Germline CDR1 MNHEY, CDR2 SMNVEV (reference sequence). Trimming took 5 bases from V and 6 from J; bases not matched to a gene: 9. The CDR3 consists of 16 residues.